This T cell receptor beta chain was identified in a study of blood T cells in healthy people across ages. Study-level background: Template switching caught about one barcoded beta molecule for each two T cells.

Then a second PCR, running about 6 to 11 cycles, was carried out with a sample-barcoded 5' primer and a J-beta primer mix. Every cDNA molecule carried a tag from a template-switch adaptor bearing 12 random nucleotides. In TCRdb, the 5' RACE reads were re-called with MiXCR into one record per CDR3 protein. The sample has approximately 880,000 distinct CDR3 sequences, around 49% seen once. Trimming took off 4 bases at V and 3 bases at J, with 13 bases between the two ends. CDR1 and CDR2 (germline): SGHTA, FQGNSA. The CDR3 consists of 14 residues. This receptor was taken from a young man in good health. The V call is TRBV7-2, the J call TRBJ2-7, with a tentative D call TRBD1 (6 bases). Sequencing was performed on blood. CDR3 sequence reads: CASSSRGLSYEQYF. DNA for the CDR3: TGTGCCAGCAGCTCCAGGGGTTTAAGCTACGAGCAGTACTTC.